The sequence of this T cell receptor beta chain was determined in a study of cytomegalovirus exposure and HLA in healthy donors. Germline trimming cut 7 bases from V and 1 base from J; bases unmatched to any gene: 2. This CDR3 region has 13 residues. Germline V gene sequence: CDR1 KGHSH, CDR2 LQKENI. PCR involved 60 Vbeta and 13 Jbeta primers. The data were produced by immunoSEQ multiplex PCR, yet TCRdb's version contains in-frame clones alone and is incomplete. The table lists 160,000 or so clones, more than 65% of them singletons. Sequencing was carried out using PBMCs. The receptor was derived from a young man in good health and CMV-seropositive. The chain links TRBV18 to TRBJ2-5; 8 nucleotides align to TRBD1. In nucleotides, the CDR3 is TGTGCCAGCTGCAGGGGGCCCCAAGAGACCCAGTACTTC. Translated: CASCRGPQETQYF.